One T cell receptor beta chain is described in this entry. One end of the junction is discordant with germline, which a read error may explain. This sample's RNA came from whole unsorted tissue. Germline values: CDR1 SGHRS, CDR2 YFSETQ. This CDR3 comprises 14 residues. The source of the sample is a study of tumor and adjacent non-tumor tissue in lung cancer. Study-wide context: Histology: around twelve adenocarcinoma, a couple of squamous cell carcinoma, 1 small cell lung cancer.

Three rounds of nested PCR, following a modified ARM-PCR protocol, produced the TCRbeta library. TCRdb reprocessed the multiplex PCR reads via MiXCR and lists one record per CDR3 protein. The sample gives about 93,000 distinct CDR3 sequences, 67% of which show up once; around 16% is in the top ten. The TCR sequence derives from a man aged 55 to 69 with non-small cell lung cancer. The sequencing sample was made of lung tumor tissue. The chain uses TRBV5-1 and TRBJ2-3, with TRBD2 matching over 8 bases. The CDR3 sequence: CVSSFSGVADTQYF. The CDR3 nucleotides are TGCGTCAGCAGCTTTAGCGGGGTCGCAGATACGCAGTATTTT.